These 16 T cell receptor beta chains originate from one sample sequenced in a study of blood T cell repertoires in COVID-19. Clones were read by immunoSEQ multiplex PCR, and TCRdb kept only the in-frame ones, dropping some. The sample comprises roughly 250,000 clones, approximately 90% of which are singletons, and roughly 3.6% rests with the top ten. The source material was peripheral blood. The receptor set was obtained from a woman aged 40-49 years with acute or convalescent COVID-19.

The V gene is TRBV30, the J gene TRBJ1-4; D is possibly TRBD1 (5 bases). The CDR3 spans 16 residues. V was trimmed by 1 base and J by 0 bases, leaving 12 bases between them. Looked up from germline, CDR1 is GTSNPN and CDR2 is SVGIG (reference sequence). The CDR3: CAWSELGGATNEKLFF. Written as DNA, the CDR3 is TGTGCCTGGAGTGAGTTAGGAGGGGCAACTAATGAAAAACTGTTTTTT.

The chain links TRBV30 to TRBJ1-1; D is ambiguous. Germline V CDR1 and CDR2: GTSNPN, SVGIG (reference sequence). Trimming left V 2 bases short and J 0 bases short, with 7 bases between. CDR3 length: 13 residues. The chain's CDR3 is CAWSTGMNTEAFF. In DNA, the CDR3 is TGTGCCTGGAGTACCGGGATGAACACTGAAGCTTTCTTT. The full variable domain, its missing parts supplied by reference TRBV30 and TRBJ1-1, is SQTIHQWPATLVQPVGSPLSLECTVEGTSNPNLYWYRQAAGRGLQLLFYSVGIGQISSEVPQNLSASRPQDRQFILSSKKLLLSDSGFYLCAWSTGMNTEAFFGQGTRLTVV.

This clone was recorded a few times. The chain links TRBV11-2 to TRBJ1-6, with D perhaps matching TRBD1 (5 bases). Germline V gene sequence: CDR1 SGHAT, CDR2 FQNNGV. The CDR3 is made up of 15 amino acids. Trimming removed 0 bases at V and 10 bases at J, with 13 bases between. As DNA, the CDR3 is TGTGCCAGCAGCTTAGATATCGACAGAACCTCACCCCTCCACTTT. Translating gives CASSLDIDRTSPLHF.

The chain combines TRBV5-1 with TRBJ1-1; no clear D. The CDR3 loop spans 13 amino acids. From germline, CDR1 is SGHRS and CDR2 YFSETQ. V lost 1 base, J lost 3 bases, and 7 bases lay in between. As DNA, the CDR3 is TGCGCCAGCAGCTTGACTTCGGACACTGAAGCTTTCTTT. It codes for CASSLTSDTEAFF.

J is TRBJ1-2 and V is TRBV6-1; D remains unclear. CDR1 and CDR2 (germline): MNHNS, SASEGT. The length of the CDR3 is 15 residues. Trimming cost V 1 base and J 3 bases, with 12 bases left between them. This chain's CDR3 is CASSEDTASYYGYTF. The CDR3 bases are TGTGCCAGCAGTGAAGATACCGCCAGTTACTATGGCTACACCTTC.

This clone showed up just once. The chain couples TRBV2 to TRBJ1-6, with 9 bases aligning to TRBD1. The CDR3 consists of 13 residues. The germline V gene encodes CDR1 SNHLY and CDR2 FYNNEI. V lost 7 bases and J lost 9; bases outside the gene matches: 4. The CDR3, as DNA: TGTGCCAGCATAAACAGGGGGCTTTCACCCCTCCACTTT. This sequence encodes CASINRGLSPLHF.

This chain joins TRBV3-1 (or the pseudogene TRBV3-2) and TRBJ1-2; D not resolved. Germline V gene lookup returns CDR1 LGHDT and CDR2 YNNKEL (reference sequence). Trimming took 3 bases from V and 8 from J, leaving 10 bases between them. This CDR3 has 12 residues. CDR3: CASSHGGNGYTF. The CDR3 DNA sequence: TGTGCCAGCAGCCATGGAGGTAACGGCTACACCTTC.

The rearrangement uses TRBV6-1 and TRBJ2-2, with 7 nucleotides matching TRBD2. The V gene end was trimmed by 3 bases and the J gene end by 0 bases; junction bases not matched to a gene: 10. The CDR3 runs to 18 residues. CDR1 and CDR2 (germline): MNHNS, SASEGT. CDR3 coding DNA: TGTGCCAGCAGTGACCGTCCCATCGGGGGGACGAACACCGGGGAGCTGTTTTTT. It yields the protein CASSDRPIGGTNTGELFF.

This rearrangement joins TRBV24-1 to TRBJ2-1, with 10 bases identical to TRBD1. Losses at the gene ends were 4 bases for V and 8 bases for J; bases not matched to a gene: 4. CDR1 is KGHDR and CDR2 is SFDVKD in the germline V gene. The CDR3 has 14 residues. This chain's CDR3 is CATSEFGTGDEQFF. CDR3 DNA sequence: TGTGCCACCAGTGAGTTTGGGACAGGGGATGAGCAGTTCTTC.

Here the CDR3 DNA reads TGTGCCAGCAGTGACTACAGGGATGGCTACACCTTC. As protein: CASSDYRDGYTF. This sequence joins TRBV25-1 and TRBJ1-2; possible D gene TRBD1, 6 bases. V was trimmed by 3 bases and J by 6 bases, leaving 8 bases between them. Per germline, CDR1 MGHDK and CDR2 SYGVNS. The CDR3 loop spans 12 amino acids.

This chain links TRBV11-2 with TRBJ1-2; D may be TRBD1 (5 bases). This CDR3 has 13 amino acids. Between the trimmed V and J ends, which lost 3 bases and 4 bases, there was a span of 9 bases. Per germline, CDR1 SGHAT and CDR2 FQNNGV. Written as DNA, the CDR3 is TGTGCCAGCAGCTTGCAGGGTCCCTATGGCTACACCTTC. Translation: CASSLQGPYGYTF.

V and J are TRBV3-1 (or the pseudogene TRBV3-2) and TRBJ1-2, with 8 bases identical to TRBD1. CDR1 LGHDT and CDR2 YNNKEL come from the germline V gene (reference sequence). The CDR3 runs to 13 residues. Trimming removed 4 bases from V and 7 bases from J; junction bases left unmatched: 5. The CDR3 DNA reads as TGTGCCAGCAGCCTTCAACAGGGGGGTGGCTACACCTTC. As protein: CASSLQQGGGYTF.

On this clone: Other DNA sequences in this specimen translate into the identical CDR3. The chain carries TRBV19 and TRBJ1-2; 8 bases align to TRBD1. The CDR3 is 13 amino acids. Losses at the gene ends were 6 bases for V and 4 bases for J; bases not matched to a gene: 4. Per the germline V gene, CDR1 is LNHDA and CDR2 is SQIVND (reference sequence). The CDR3 DNA follows: TGTGCCAGTAGCCCGACAGGGGTCTATGGCTACACCTTC. It specifies CASSPTGVYGYTF.

This clone turned up a few times. The chain joins TRBV7-9 to TRBJ1-5; no clear D. CDR1 SEHNR and CDR2 FQNEAQ come from the germline V gene (reference sequence). Trimming shortened V by 5 bases and J by 9 bases, and 14 bases separated the two germline ends. This CDR3 contains 13 residues. The CDR3 loop is CASSLPEVGPQHF. For the CDR3, the DNA is TGTGCCAGCAGCCTACCGGAGGTAGGGCCCCAGCATTTT.

V usage is TRBV7-2 and J usage is TRBJ1-4; TRBD1 agrees at 10 bases. The CDR3 is made up of 16 amino acids. V lost 1 base to trimming and J lost 7 bases; unmatched junction nucleotides: 6. In germline, CDR1 is SGHTA, CDR2 FQGNSA. CDR3 residues: CASSLVTDRGTEKLFF. The CDR3 bases are TGTGCCAGCAGCTTAGTGACGGACAGGGGGACTGAAAAACTGTTTTTT. Using reference TRBV7-2 and TRBJ1-4 for the parts outside the CDR3, the full variable domain is GAGVSQSPSNKVTEKGKDVELRCDPISGHTALYWYRQSLGQGLEFLIYFQGNSAPDKSGLPSDRFSAERTGGSVSTLTIQRTQQEDSAVYLCASSLVTDRGTEKLFFGSGTQLSVL.

This clone came up a few times. The chain has TRBV5-1 and TRBJ2-2, with a tentative D call TRBD2 (6 bases). Per germline, CDR1 SGHRS and CDR2 YFSETQ. With 0 bases removed from V and 6 bases from J, the gap between germline ends came to 12 bases. This CDR3 region has 15 residues. The CDR3 here is CASSLAGSEAGELFF. As DNA, the CDR3 is TGCGCCAGCAGCTTGGCCGGGAGTGAGGCCGGGGAGCTGTTTTTT.